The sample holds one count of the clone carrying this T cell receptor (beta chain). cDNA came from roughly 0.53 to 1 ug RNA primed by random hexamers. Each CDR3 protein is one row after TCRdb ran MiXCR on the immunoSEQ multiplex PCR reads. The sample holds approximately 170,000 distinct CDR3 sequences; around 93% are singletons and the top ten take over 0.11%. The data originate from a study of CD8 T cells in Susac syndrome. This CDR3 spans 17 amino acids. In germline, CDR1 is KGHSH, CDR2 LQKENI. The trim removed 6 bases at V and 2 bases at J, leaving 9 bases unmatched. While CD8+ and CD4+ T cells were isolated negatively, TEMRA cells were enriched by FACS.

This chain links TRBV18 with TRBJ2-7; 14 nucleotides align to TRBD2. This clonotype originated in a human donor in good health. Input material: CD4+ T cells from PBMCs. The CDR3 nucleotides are TGTGCCAGCTCCCAGGGACTAGCGGGGGTCCCTACCTACGAGCAGTACTTC. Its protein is CASSQGLAGVPTYEQYF.